This T cell receptor (beta chain) was profiled in a study of blood T cell repertoires in COVID-19. Study summary: Spain, Italy and the United States supplied samples that represented acute and convalescent COVID-19. Sample material is recorded as cDNA or gDNA derived from T cells, B-cell-depleted T cells, or PBMCs.

The CDR3 has 14 residues. CDR1 and CDR2 (germline): KGHDR, SFDVKD. Losses at the gene ends were 9 bases for V and 7 bases for J; bases not matched to a gene: 9. Authors' processing steps: Estimates of nucleated cell counts were drawn from the amplification of reference gene primers. This table comes from immunoSEQ multiplex PCR, and its TCRdb copy is limited to in-frame clones, with some not included. V, J and clone size reflect that table, while D and trimming were determined from the DNA. The sample carries around 210,000 clones, less than 85% recorded once. The receptor was isolated from a woman aged 70-85 years with acute or convalescent COVID-19. The specimen sequenced was peripheral blood. V and J are TRBV24-1 and TRBJ2-1, with TRBD2 matching 9 bases. The CDR3 is CATQAGGDGNEQFF. The CDR3 nucleotides read TGTGCCACCCAAGCGGGAGGCGATGGTAATGAGCAGTTCTTC.